These T cell receptor beta chains were read from a single sample in a study of Graves' ophthalmopathy and Graves' hyperthyroidism. TCRdb redid the calling of the multiplex PCR reads with MiXCR, one entry per CDR3 protein. In the table there are some 370,000 distinct CDR3 sequences, about a sixth of which are singletons. The sample taken for sequencing was peripheral blood. Receptors were obtained from an adult woman with stable Graves' hyperthyroidism. Both conserved end residues are part of each CDR3. D genes are given only for firm matches. Clone size is given for some rows only: seen once, a few or many times, or a class if the clone is expanded.

many	-	TRBJ2-2	TRBV5-1	TGCGCCAGCAGCTGGGAGGGGGCGACGGACACCGGGGAGCTGTTTTTT	CASSWEGATDTGELFF
many	TRBD1	TRBJ2-7	TRBV19	TGTGCCAGTAGTGTCCGGGACAGCGGTTACGAGCAGTACTTC	CASSVRDSGYEQYF
once	-	TRBJ2-7	TRBV7-2	TGTGCCAGCAGCTTAACCCCGCCGGGCCAATCATTCTACGAGCAGTACTTC	CASSLTPPGQSFYEQYF
many	TRBD2	TRBJ2-7	TRBV5-1	TGCGCCAGCGGGCCTGGGGCTAGCGGGGCCTACGAGCAGTACTTC	CASGPGASGAYEQYF
many	-	TRBJ1-3	TRBV7-2	TGTGCCAGCAGCCTGACGTTCTCTGGAAACACCATATATTTT	CASSLTFSGNTIYF
many	-	TRBJ2-2	TRBV5-1	TGCGCCAGCAGCTTGGATCCGGGAGCGGCCGGGGAGCTGTTTTTT	CASSLDPGAAGELFF
once	TRBD1	TRBJ1-5	TRBV2	TGTGCCAGCACTCCGGGACAGGGGTATCGGAGCAATCAGCCCCAGCATTTT	CASTPGQGYRSNQPQHF
many	-	TRBJ2-7	TRBV12-3/TRBV12-4	TGTGCCAGCAGTTTTCCAGGGTCGTCCGAGCAGTACTTC	CASSFPGSSEQYF
many	-	TRBJ1-1	TRBV28	TGTGCCAGCACCGAGGACAGAACTTACAATGAAGCTTTCTTT	CASTEDRTYNEAFF
many	TRBD1	TRBJ1-1	TRBV18	TGTGCCAGCTCACCTACACAGGGGAGGGACACTGAAGCTTTCTTT	CASSPTQGRDTEAFF
many	-	TRBJ1-5	TRBV6-5	TGTGCCAGCAGTCGGGATTATCGGGGGCAGCCCCAGCATTTT	CASSRDYRGQPQHF
many	-	TRBJ1-2	TRBV5-5	TGTGCCAGCAGCGTCAAGGCGTCAGGGGACAACTATGGCTACACCTTC	CASSVKASGDNYGYTF
many	TRBD2	TRBJ2-7	TRBV18	TGTGCCAGCTCACCCCCGGGAGGGGACTCCTACGAGCAGTACTTC	CASSPPGGDSYEQYF
-	-	TRBJ2-5	TRBV7-2	TGTGCCAGCAGCCCTTCGCGCGGACAGTTGCGGGAGACCCAGTACTTC	CASSPSRGQLRETQYF
many	-	TRBJ1-2	TRBV4-1	TGCGCCAGCAGCCAAGATACAGGGAACTATGGCTACACCTTC	CASSQDTGNYGYTF
many	TRBD2	TRBJ2-7	TRBV20-1	TGCAGTGCCGCCGGACTAGCGGATCTCTCCTACGAGCAGTACTTC	CSAAGLADLSYEQYF
many	-	TRBJ1-5	TRBV19	TGTGCCAGTAGTCCCTCAAACACCAATCAGCCCCAGCATTTT	CASSPSNTNQPQHF
many	-	TRBJ2-7	TRBV27	TGTGCCAGCAGTCCCGGGCCCAGGGCCAAGAGCTCCTACGAGCAGTACTTC	CASSPGPRAKSSYEQYF
-	-	TRBJ1-6	TRBV4-1	TGCGCCAGCAGCCAAGTCACGAACTTGGGCGCCTATAATTCACCCCTCCACTTT	CASSQVTNLGAYNSPLHF
many	-	TRBJ1-5	TRBV6-1	TGTGCCAGCAGTCCCCAGCGGACGGGGAATCAGCCCCAGCATTTT	CASSPQRTGNQPQHF
many	TRBD2	TRBJ2-5	TRBV27	TGTGCCAGCAGTTCTCGCGGGGGTGGCAAAAGGGAGACCCAGTACTTC	CASSSRGGGKRETQYF
-	-	TRBJ1-3	TRBV6-2/TRBV6-3	TGTGCCAGCAGTTACTCGGAGGTCGGAAACACCATATATTTT	CASSYSEVGNTIYF
few	-	TRBJ2-4	TRBV19	TGTGCCAGTAGTACGAGGGGGGCCAAAAACATTCAGTACTTC	CASSTRGAKNIQYF
-	-	TRBJ1-1	TRBV3-1	TGTGCCTGCAGCCCCTTGGGGGAGCCTGAAGCTTTCTTT	CACSPLGEPEAFF
many	-	TRBJ2-7	TRBV7-2	TGTGCCAGCAGCTTAGGGTCCGGGGTATTGAACGAGCAGTACTTC	CASSLGSGVLNEQYF
many	TRBD2	TRBJ2-4	TRBV12-3/TRBV12-4	TGTGCCAGCAGTCCCCCGGCGCGGGAGGGTCCGTCCATTAAGTACTTC	CASSPPAREGPSIKYF
many	-	TRBJ1-1	TRBV29-1	TGCAGCGTTTCGGGTAGAAGAAACACTGAAGCTTTCTTT	CSVSGRRNTEAFF
many	-	TRBJ2-7	TRBV6-5	TGTGCCAGCAGTTACGTGGGGCGTAGGGGCGAGCAGTACTTC	CASSYVGRRGEQYF
few	TRBD1	TRBJ2-7	TRBV29-1	TGCAGCGTTGGGGACAGCCGGATCTACGAGCAGTACTTC	CSVGDSRIYEQYF
many	-	TRBJ2-7	TRBV12-5	TGTGCTAGTGGTTCCACGGGGTCTCCCTACGAGCAGTACTTC	CASGSTGSPYEQYF
-	-	TRBJ1-1	TRBV13	TGTGCCAGCAGCTTACGGGAATTGGTAGCTGAAGCTTTCTTT	CASSLRELVAEAFF
many	-	TRBJ2-7	TRBV6-1	TGTGCCAGCAGTGAGTATGGGGGTTCGGACGAGCAGTACTTC	CASSEYGGSDEQYF
many	TRBD1	TRBJ2-7	TRBV5-1	TGCGCCAGCAGCCAAAGGACAGGGAGCTCCTACGAGCAGTACTTC	CASSQRTGSSYEQYF
-	-	TRBJ1-5	TRBV4-1	TGCGCCAGCAGCCAAGTCCCGACAGGTTTTCAGCCCCAGCATTTT	CASSQVPTGFQPQHF
many	-	TRBJ2-6	TRBV7-8	TGTGCCAGCAGCTCTTCAATCAGGGCGGTGGTCTCTGGGGCCAACGTCCTGACTTTC	CASSSSIRAVVSGANVLTF
many	TRBD1	TRBJ2-7	TRBV10-3	TGTGCCACTTCCGGGACAGAGTCCTACGAGCAGTACTTC	CATSGTESYEQYF
many	-	TRBJ2-7	TRBV4-3	TGCGCCAGCAGCCAAGGTAGAGGGGACTCCTACGAGCAGTACTTC	CASSQGRGDSYEQYF
many	-	TRBJ2-7	TRBV30	TGTGCCTGGAGTGAGTCCGCAGGCCGGAGCGACCGCTACGAGCAGTACTTC	CAWSESAGRSDRYEQYF
many	-	TRBJ2-5	TRBV10-3	TGTGCCATCAGTGAGGGGGAACAAGAGACCCAGTACTTC	CAISEGEQETQYF
many	TRBD2	TRBJ2-5	TRBV6-2/TRBV6-3	TGTGCCAGCAAACTAAGACTAGCGGGAGGGCGGACGGAGAAGGAGACCCAGTACTTC	CASKLRLAGGRTEKETQYF
many	-	TRBJ2-2	TRBV2	TGTGCCAGCAGAAAGAACCAGGGGGGCGGGGAGCCGTTTTTT	CASRKNQGGGEPFF
-	-	TRBJ1-1	TRBV27	TGTGCCAGCAGTTTGACAGGACCGAACACTGAAGCTTTCTTT	CASSLTGPNTEAFF
many	-	TRBJ1-6	TRBV12-3/TRBV12-4	TGTGCCAGCAGTTTAGGACCCCTCAGCTCCTATAATTCACCCCTCCACTTT	CASSLGPLSSYNSPLHF